The clone carrying this T cell receptor (beta chain) was found many times. TCRdb reprocessed the 5' RACE reads via MiXCR and lists one record per CDR3 protein. The table has tens of thousands of distinct CDR3 sequences, 5.8% seen once. This sample is part of a study of early T cells in non-severe SARS-CoV-2 infection. The wider study: Unpaired chains resulted from sequencing bulk RNA of unsorted whole blood.

The CDR3 runs 18 residues. Germline V lookup: CDR1 DFQATT, CDR2 SNEGSKA (reference sequence). Trimming cost V 2 bases and J 0 bases, with 17 bases left between them. The chain uses TRBV20-1 and TRBJ2-6, with D perhaps being TRBD1 or TRBD2 (5 bases each). The sequenced sample was whole blood. The TCR originated in an adult who was a healthcare worker with PCR-confirmed SARS-CoV-2 infection or an uninfected control (not recorded which). The CDR3 is CSARPPGTASSGANVLTF. CDR3 in DNA: TGCAGTGCTAGACCCCCCGGGACGGCTAGCTCTGGGGCCAACGTCCTGACTTTC.